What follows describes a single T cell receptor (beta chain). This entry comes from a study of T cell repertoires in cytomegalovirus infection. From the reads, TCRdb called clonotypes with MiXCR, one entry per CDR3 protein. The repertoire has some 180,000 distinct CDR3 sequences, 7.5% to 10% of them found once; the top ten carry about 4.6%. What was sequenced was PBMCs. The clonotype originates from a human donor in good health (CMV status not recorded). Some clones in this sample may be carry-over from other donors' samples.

CDR3 residues: CVSLVGLPPTYNEQFF. The CDR3 DNA reads as TGTGTGAGCTTGGTGGGACTACCACCGACCTACAATGAGCAGTTCTTC. This chain joins TRBV2 and TRBJ2-1; 7 bases map to TRBD2. Germline CDR1 SNHLY, CDR2 FYNNEI. This CDR3 spans 16 amino acids.